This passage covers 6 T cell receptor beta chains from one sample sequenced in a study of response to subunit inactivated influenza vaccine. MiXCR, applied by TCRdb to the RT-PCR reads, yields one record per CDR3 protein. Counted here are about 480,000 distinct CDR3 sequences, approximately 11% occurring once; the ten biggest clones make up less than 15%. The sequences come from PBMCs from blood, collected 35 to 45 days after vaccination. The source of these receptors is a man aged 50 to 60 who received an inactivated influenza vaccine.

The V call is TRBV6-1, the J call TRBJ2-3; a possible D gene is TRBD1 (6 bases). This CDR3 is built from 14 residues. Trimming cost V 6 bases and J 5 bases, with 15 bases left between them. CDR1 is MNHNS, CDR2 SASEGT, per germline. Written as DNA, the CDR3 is TGTGCCAGCAGCAAACCAGGGGACGGAGATACGCAGTATTTT. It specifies CASSKPGDGDTQYF.

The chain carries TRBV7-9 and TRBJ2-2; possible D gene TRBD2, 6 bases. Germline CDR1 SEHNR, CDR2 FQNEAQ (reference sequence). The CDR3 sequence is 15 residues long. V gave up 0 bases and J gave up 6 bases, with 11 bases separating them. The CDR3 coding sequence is TGTGCCAGCAGCTTAGCCGGGAGTAGCGCCGGGGAGCTGTTTTTT. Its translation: CASSLAGSSAGELFF.

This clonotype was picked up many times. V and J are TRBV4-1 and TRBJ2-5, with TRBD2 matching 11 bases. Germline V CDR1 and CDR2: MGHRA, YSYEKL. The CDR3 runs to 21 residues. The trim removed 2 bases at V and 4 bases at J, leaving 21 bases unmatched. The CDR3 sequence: CASSQQLLRTSGGHKRETQYF. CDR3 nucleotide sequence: TGCGCCAGCAGCCAACAACTCCTTCGAACTAGCGGGGGCCATAAGAGAGAGACCCAGTACTTC.

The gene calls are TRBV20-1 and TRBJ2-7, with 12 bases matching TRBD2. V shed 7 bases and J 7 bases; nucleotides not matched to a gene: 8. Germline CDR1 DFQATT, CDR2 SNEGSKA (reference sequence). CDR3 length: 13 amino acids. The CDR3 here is CSGSSGRAGEQYF. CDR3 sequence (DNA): TGCAGTGGCTCTAGCGGGAGGGCCGGGGAGCAGTACTTC.

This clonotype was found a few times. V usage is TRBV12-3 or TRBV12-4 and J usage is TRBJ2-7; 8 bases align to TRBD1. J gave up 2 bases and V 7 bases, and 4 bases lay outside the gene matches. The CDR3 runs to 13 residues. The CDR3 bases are TGTGCCAGCACCCCGGGACAGGCCTACGAGCAGTACTTC. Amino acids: CASTPGQAYEQYF.

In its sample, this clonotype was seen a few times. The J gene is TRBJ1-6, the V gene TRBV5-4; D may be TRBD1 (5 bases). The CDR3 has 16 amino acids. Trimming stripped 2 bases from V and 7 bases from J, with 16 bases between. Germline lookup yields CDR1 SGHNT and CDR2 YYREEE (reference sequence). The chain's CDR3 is CASSLRDSGLNSPLHF. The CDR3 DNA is TGTGCCAGCAGCTTAAGGGACTCGGGGCTAAATTCACCCCTCCACTTT.